This T cell receptor beta chain came from a study of cytotoxic CD8 clonotypes in ibrutinib-treated CLL. Study-level findings and limits: Before falling back toward baseline at progression, clonality had risen at the time of ibrutinib response.

Using immunoSEQ multiplex PCR, the repertoire was profiled, and TCRdb retains in-frame clones only, with some absent. This sample has 150,000 or so clones, with approximately 80% found just once. With regard to this clone: The target antigen is unknown.

After removal of 0 bases from V and 8 bases from J, the junction contained 8 bases not matched to a gene. The CDR3 loop spans 16 amino acids. The germline gives CDR1 SGDLS, CDR2 YYNGEE. The sequenced sample was PBMCs, obtained after 24 months of ibrutinib treatment. The chain combines TRBV9 with TRBJ2-3, with 11 bases matching TRBD2. This receptor was taken from a human donor with chronic lymphocytic leukemia. The CDR3 DNA reads TGTGCCAGCAGCGTAGATCTAGCGGGAGGCCCCGTTACGCAGTATTTT. Its translation is CASSVDLAGGPVTQYF.